This T cell receptor (beta chain) was recovered during a study of T cell responses to AZD1222 COVID-19 vaccine (dated by TCRdb to about 2021). Regarding the complete study: TCR sequencing covered over 230 trial participants: about 210 given two doses of AZD1222 and around 25 given two doses of MenACWY control vaccine. Enrollment into the trials was organized by age into subgroups of 18-55, 56-69 and 70-plus years, and those subgroups contained about 160, 30 and 59 TCR-sequenced participants, respectively.

The CDR3 regions of human TCRbeta chains were analyzed by immunosequencing. The source study handled its data this way. TCRs in the repertoires were matched against a reference library of SARS-CoV-2-specific TCRs that had been generated with the MIRA antigen-specificity platform. Breadth was defined as the fraction of unique TCRs that were SARS-CoV-2-associated, and depth was defined as the fraction of total T cells that were SARS-CoV-2-associated. Each spike-specific TCR was assigned to its reactive spike region and to a CD4 or CD8 class using the MIRA data. Log10-transformed breadth and depth values were compared by one-way ANOVA with Sidak's multiple comparisons tests. Imported from immuneACCESS, the table was reduced by TCRdb to in-frame sequences with V and J called. These copies leave out some clones; in studies compared against another copy, an unresolved V gene accounts for under half, and the cause of the remainder is not known. Clonal size and the V and J genes are those of that table, whereas D and trimming came from the DNA. The sample yields 150,000 to 200,000 clones; about 90% were counted once. Approximately 4% of the sample is taken by the ten largest.

The time point label corresponds to: about 28 days (+/-7) after the second vaccine dose. The treatment or condition label of this sample denotes: meningococcal conjugate vaccine given as trial control. The vaccinee samples were drawn from two UK trials, COV001 and COV002, one of which was a single-blind randomized controlled phase 2/3 trial testing AZD1222 (ChAdOx1 nCoV-19) in healthy adults. Trial participant PBMC samples were collected at day 0 and day 28 after the second dose for TCRbeta chain sequencing. CDR1 and CDR2 are drawn from the germline V gene (reference sequence): MNHEY, SMNVEV. V sheds 5 bases and J sheds 3 bases, leaving 14 bases between their ends. The CDR3 goes from the cysteine to the phenylalanine over 14 residues. The read is trimmed to its CDR3 DNA, 42 bases read in frame from base 1. General findings and caveats noted by the study authors: Because no day 14 peak-response samples were available, the repertoires could be characterized only after the peak T cell response. CD4 TCRs associated with the vaccine covered the entire spike protein, and the dominant responses were in regions 160-218 and 743-854. Reportedly, almost half of the unique spike-specific TCRs recognized epitopes lying outside the regions that are mutated in the B.1.351 and B.1.1.7 variants. After two AZD1222 doses, both the breadth and the depth of spike-specific TCRs were significantly higher than at day 0 and than in MenACWY recipients. Conclusions about previously exposed vaccinees were limited because only a handful of AZD1222 recipients were SARS-CoV-2 seropositive at baseline. In the small 56-69-year group, the increase in depth fell short of significance, most likely because of low power. Participants were mostly white British, with more females than males. The authors suggested clonal diversity may have been underestimated.

Turning to this clone: The antigen it recognizes is unknown. Base-call qualities are not available, and no considerably larger clone is one nucleotide away.

This TCR came from an adult who received the MenACWY meningococcal vaccine as a control. The chain joins TRBV27 to TRBJ2-7; a confident D gene designation cannot be given. The sample consisted of peripheral blood, taken 28 days after the second dose of the MenACWY control vaccine. CDR3 sequence: CASSIGSVHYEQYF. The bases are TGTGCCAGCAGTATCGGGTCCGTGCACTACGAGCAGTACTTC.